These 32 T cell receptor beta chains share one sample of origin, sequenced in a study of CD8 T cells in ankylosing spondylitis. TCRdb passed the 5' RACE reads through MiXCR, listing each CDR3 protein once. The sample includes about 130,000 distinct CDR3 sequences, about 6.5% of them seen just once. Sequenced material: blood, either unsorted or a sorted T cell fraction (not recorded which). These receptors came from a male donor with ankylosing spondylitis or in good health (not recorded which).

This clonotype was counted ten times or more. The V gene is TRBV3-1, the J gene TRBJ2-2; 11 positions match TRBD2. In germline, CDR1 is LGHDT, CDR2 YNNKEL (reference sequence). Trimming took 4 bases from V and 1 from J; bases not matched to a gene: 2. The CDR3 loop spans 16 amino acids. The CDR3, as DNA: TGTGCCAGCAGCCCCACTAGCGGGGGGAACACCGGGGAGCTGTTTTTT. Amino acids: CASSPTSGGNTGELFF.

This clonotype turned up a few times. This sequence joins TRBV5-1 and TRBJ2-7; tentative D call: TRBD2 (6 bases). Germline V gene sequence: CDR1 SGHRS, CDR2 YFSETQ. The CDR3 is made up of 15 amino acids. Trimming removed 4 bases from V and 3 bases from J, with 17 bases in between. CDR3 in DNA: TGCGCCAGCAGCGGGTCCGGGACTCCAGACTACGAGCAGTACTTC. Its protein product is CASSGSGTPDYEQYF.

This clonotype came up a few times. This chain links TRBV7-2 with TRBJ1-1, with 10 bases identical to TRBD1. Germline-derived CDR1 and CDR2 are SGHTA and FQGNSA. V was pared by 3 bases and J by 6 bases, with 7 bases of the junction left unmatched. The CDR3 length is 15 residues. The CDR3 sequence: CASSFSIGQGAEAFF. The CDR3 DNA follows: TGTGCCAGCAGCTTTTCAATCGGACAGGGGGCTGAAGCTTTCTTT. The full variable domain, with the rest looked up from reference TRBV7-2 and TRBJ1-1, is GAGVSQSPSNKVTEKGKDVELRCDPISGHTALYWYRQSLGQGLEFLIYFQGNSAPDKSGLPSDRFSAERTGGSVSTLTIQRTQQEDSAVYLCASSFSIGQGAEAFFGQGTRLTVV.

This clonotype was seen ten or more times. The V and J genes are TRBV11-1 and TRBJ2-1; D tentatively fits TRBD1 or TRBD2 (5 bases each). The CDR3 spans 19 residues. Trimming shortened V by 0 bases and J by 4 bases, and 22 bases separated the two germline ends. CDR1 SGHAT and CDR2 FQDESV come from the germline V gene (reference sequence). CDR3 DNA: TGTGCCAGCAGCTTAGCGTTCGGTTCTATCGGGACGATATACAATGAGCAGTTCTTC. Its protein is CASSLAFGSIGTIYNEQFF. The variable domain in full, completed from reference TRBV11-1 and TRBJ2-1, reads EAEVAQSPRYKITEKSQAVAFWCDPISGHATLYWYRQILGQGPELLVQFQDESVVDDSQLPKDRFSAERLKGVDSTLKIQPAELGDSAMYLCASSLAFGSIGTIYNEQFFGPGTRLTVL.

Many counts were recorded for this clonotype. This chain joins TRBV29-1 and TRBJ2-1; TRBD1 agrees at 9 bases. The J segment lost 5 bases and the V segment lost 3 bases, leaving 8 bases of the junction unmatched. Germline values: CDR1 SQVTM, CDR2 ANQGSEA. The CDR3 has 15 residues. CDR3 DNA: TGCAGCGTTGAGTACACGGGACAGGGAAACAATGAGCAGTTCTTC. This translates into CSVEYTGQGNNEQFF.

This clonotype was counted ten times or more. The J gene is TRBJ1-6, the V gene TRBV28; tentatively, D is TRBD1 (5 bases). V was shortened by 4 bases and J by 5 bases, with 21 bases between the two germline ends. The germline gives CDR1 MDHEN, CDR2 SYDVKM. CDR3 length equals 18 residues. CDR3 sequence (DNA): TGTGCCAGCAGTTCCGACCGTCGCTCTCGGGGCAATAATTCACCCCTCCACTTT. Its translation: CASSSDRRSRGNNSPLHF.

The J gene is TRBJ2-7, the V gene TRBV30; the D gene is possibly TRBD2 (6 bases). The V gene lost 4 bases and the J gene lost 7 bases, with 20 bases spanning the gap. Germline V gene data show CDR1 as GTSNPN and CDR2 as SVGIG (reference sequence). The CDR3 contains 14 residues. Here the CDR3 DNA reads TGTGCCTGGAATCTGGTCAGGGACTCGGGAGAGCAGTACTTC. Translation gives CAWNLVRDSGEQYF.

This clonotype was found many times. The chain employs TRBV20-1 and TRBJ2-3; 8 positions agree with TRBD2. Germline trimming cut 6 bases from V and 8 bases from J; bases unmatched to any gene: 10. In germline, CDR1 is DFQATT, CDR2 SNEGSKA (reference sequence). This CDR3 comprises 13 residues. The CDR3 region is CSATREGDGTQYF. CDR3 in DNA: TGCAGTGCAACCCGGGAGGGCGACGGTACGCAGTATTTT.

This clonotype was picked up many times. This sequence joins TRBV20-1 and TRBJ2-3; 10 bases line up with TRBD2. Germline CDR1 DFQATT, CDR2 SNEGSKA (reference sequence). CDR3 length equals 17 residues. V was clipped by 0 bases and J by 6 bases; unmatched bases: 12. CDR3 nucleotide sequence: TGCAGTGCTAGAGATGGGGCTAGCGGGGGCCAGGTGGATACGCAGTATTTT. Translated, it gives CSARDGASGGQVDTQYF.

This clonotype occurred many times. This chain links TRBV24-1 with TRBJ1-1; 9 positions agree with TRBD1. The ends lost 7 bases at V and 5 bases at J; junction bases unmatched: 7. This CDR3 contains 14 residues. Germline V gene data show CDR1 as KGHDR and CDR2 as SFDVKD. The CDR3 DNA sequence: TGTGCCACCAGCCACAGGGGGCGGCGGACTGAAGCTTTCTTT. It specifies CATSHRGRRTEAFF.

This clonotype was found many times. The V and J genes are TRBV5-1 and TRBJ2-5; D possibly corresponds to TRBD1 (5 bases). Germline CDR1 reads SGHRS; CDR2 reads YFSETQ. CDR3 length: 15 residues. V shed 0 bases and J shed 5 bases, with 14 bases lying between them. CDR3 coding DNA: TGCGCCAGCAGCTTGGCTCTGGACACGGAGGAGACCCAGTACTTC. Amino acid sequence: CASSLALDTEETQYF. Using reference TRBV5-1 and TRBJ2-5 for the parts outside the CDR3, the full variable domain is KAGVTQTPRYLIKTRGQQVTLSCSPISGHRSVSWYQQTPGQGLQFLFEYFSETQRNKGNFPGRFSGRQFSNSRSEMNVSTLELGDSALYLCASSLALDTEETQYFGPGTRLLVL.

This chain connects TRBV9 to TRBJ2-1; TRBD1 is a possible D gene (6 bases). Germline CDR1 reads SGDLS; CDR2 reads YYNGEE. With 4 bases removed from V and 7 bases from J, the gap between germline ends came to 21 bases. This CDR3 has 16 residues. The CDR3 DNA follows: TGTGCCAGCAGCTATAGTCTACAGGGTGGCAAAAATGAGCAGTTCTTC. Protein product: CASSYSLQGGKNEQFF.

Concerning this clonotype itself: It may be a read error: a sequence one base away is much more abundant. Lacking the conserved final phenylalanine or tryptophan, this CDR3 likely reflects a read error. This chain joins TRBV29-1 and TRBJ2-3, with D maybe TRBD1 (5 bases). The germline CDR1 and CDR2 sequences are SQVTM and ANQGSEA. The CDR3 extends over 14 amino acids. V lost 4 bases and J 1 base, leaving 12 bases between the germline ends. The CDR3 is CSVVPTDRTDTQYL. The CDR3 DNA is TGCAGCGTTGTCCCGACAGACCGCACAGATACGCAGTATCTT.

This clonotype was picked up many times. This rearrangement joins TRBV20-1 to TRBJ2-7; D is unresolved. CDR1 is DFQATT and CDR2 is SNEGSKA in the germline V gene (reference sequence). Trimming shortened V by 5 bases and J by 2 bases, and 16 bases separated the two germline ends. This CDR3 region has 14 residues. The CDR3 DNA sequence: TGCAGTGCTCCACGCCCTGCGTACCCCTACGAGCAGTACTTC. Its protein product is CSAPRPAYPYEQYF.

This clonotype was observed many times. The J gene is TRBJ2-5, the V gene TRBV11-2; the D gene is possibly TRBD1 (6 bases). The CDR3 has 16 amino acids. V shed 2 bases and J shed 2 bases, with 15 bases lying between them. The V gene's germline CDR1 is SGHAT and CDR2 FQNNGV. The DNA for the CDR3 is TGTGCCAGCAGCTTATTGCCAGGGGCTTTACAAGAGACCCAGTACTTC. Encoded protein: CASSLLPGALQETQYF. The variable domain in full, with the rest retrieved from reference TRBV11-2 and TRBJ2-5, is EAGVAQSPRYKIIEKRQSVAFWCNPISGHATLYWYQQILGQGPKLLIQFQNNGVVDDSQLPKDRFSAERLKGVDSTLKIQPAKLEDSAVYLCASSLLPGALQETQYFGPGTRLLVL.

This clonotype was counted ten times or more. The chain couples TRBV20-1 to TRBJ2-5; TRBD2 matches at 8 bases. From germline, CDR1 is DFQATT and CDR2 SNEGSKA (reference sequence). CDR3 length: 14 residues. CDR3 DNA: TGCAGGGTCGGGGGGGGACATGGCCAAGAGACCCAGTACTTC. Encoded protein: CRVGGGHGQETQYF.

This rearrangement joins TRBV20-1 to TRBJ2-3; perhaps TRBD2 as D (7 bases). This CDR3 spans 13 amino acids. V gave up 5 bases and J gave up 5 bases, with 14 bases separating them. The V gene's germline CDR1 is DFQATT and CDR2 SNEGSKA (reference sequence). The DNA of the CDR3 is TGCAGTGCTGCCCAGGGAGGGGGAGATACGCAGTATTTT. Its translation is CSAAQGGGDTQYF.

V usage is TRBV7-2 and J usage is TRBJ2-4; 7 nucleotides align to TRBD2. With 0 bases clipped from V and 3 bases from J, the junction kept 5 bases outside the gene matches. Germline assignment: CDR1 SGHTA and CDR2 FQGNSA. The CDR3 runs to 16 residues. CDR3 amino acids: CASSLASGVLKNIQYF. The CDR3 nucleotides read TGTGCCAGCAGCTTAGCCAGCGGGGTCCTCAAAAACATTCAGTACTTC.

This clonotype has ten or more counts. The rearrangement links TRBV20-1 to TRBJ2-1, with TRBD2 as a possible D gene (6 bases). Germline loops: CDR1 DFQATT, CDR2 SNEGSKA (reference sequence). V shed 4 bases and J shed 3 bases, with 16 bases lying between them. CDR3 length: 15 amino acids. CDR3 amino acids: CSANYGSGFYNEQFF. CDR3 DNA: TGCAGTGCTAATTACGGGAGCGGTTTCTACAATGAGCAGTTCTTC.

This clonotype was picked up many times. V and J are TRBV20-1 and TRBJ2-5; tentatively, D is TRBD1 (6 bases). The CDR3 length is 14 residues. The V gene lost 0 bases and the J gene lost 1 base, with 9 bases spanning the gap. The germline gives CDR1 DFQATT, CDR2 SNEGSKA (reference sequence). Written as DNA, the CDR3 is TGCAGTGCTAGAGATCAAGGGGGCCAAGAGACCCAGTACTTC. Translation gives CSARDQGGQETQYF.

This clonotype has ten or more counts. The genes are TRBV7-2 and TRBJ2-3; D uncertain. The germline V gene encodes CDR1 SGHTA and CDR2 FQGNSA. The V gene lost 5 bases and the J gene lost 4 bases, with 16 bases spanning the gap. This CDR3 is 15 amino acids long. CDR3 DNA: TGTGCCAGCAGCAAAGCCGGGTCTGGGGCAGATACGCAGTATTTT. Protein: CASSKAGSGADTQYF. The complete variable domain, with remaining parts taken from reference TRBV7-2 and TRBJ2-3, reads GAGVSQSPSNKVTEKGKDVELRCDPISGHTALYWYRQSLGQGLEFLIYFQGNSAPDKSGLPSDRFSAERTGGSVSTLTIQRTQQEDSAVYLCASSKAGSGADTQYFGPGTRLTVL.

The rearrangement links TRBV28 to TRBJ2-3, with D tentatively TRBD1 (6 bases). Trimming removed 5 bases from V and 4 bases from J, with 13 bases in between. Germline assignment: CDR1 MDHEN and CDR2 SYDVKM. This CDR3 is built from 14 residues. CDR3 sequence: CASSPGQLPDTQYF. The CDR3 DNA is TGTGCCAGCAGTCCCGGACAGCTCCCAGATACGCAGTATTTT.

Many counts were recorded for this clonotype. This chain links TRBV5-1 with TRBJ1-2; 7 positions match TRBD1. The CDR3 spans 14 residues. Trimming took 4 bases from V and 2 from J; bases not matched to a gene: 5. Per the germline V gene, CDR1 is SGHRS and CDR2 is YFSETQ. This CDR3 is CASSPVTGNYGYTF. Here the CDR3 DNA reads TGCGCCAGCAGCCCTGTGACAGGGAACTATGGCTACACCTTC.

In this sample, this clonotype turned up many times. The chain is built from TRBV20-1 and TRBJ1-2, with 7 nucleotides matching TRBD1. V shed 4 bases and J 7 bases; nucleotides not matched to a gene: 6. Germline loops: CDR1 DFQATT, CDR2 SNEGSKA (reference sequence). This CDR3 has 12 amino acids. CDR3 sequence reads: CSATTGQGGYTF. As DNA, the CDR3 is TGCAGTGCTACGACAGGGCAGGGTGGCTACACCTTC.

There are many counts of this clonotype. This rearrangement joins TRBV4-2 to TRBJ1-6, with D tentatively TRBD1 (5 bases). Germline CDR1 reads LGHNA; CDR2 reads YNFKEQ. The V and J ends lost 4 bases and 7 bases respectively, with 11 bases between them. This CDR3 contains 14 residues. CDR3 loop: CASSPGTENSPLHF. CDR3 nucleotide sequence: TGTGCCAGCAGCCCCGGGACTGAGAATTCACCCCTCCACTTT.

This clonotype was picked up many times. In DNA, the CDR3 is TGCGCCAGCAGCGTTAGCGGATCAAACTCCTACGAGCAGTACTTC. It specifies CASSVSGSNSYEQYF. This chain joins TRBV5-1 and TRBJ2-7; perhaps TRBD2 as D (6 bases). V lost 4 bases and J 0 bases, leaving 14 bases between the germline ends. CDR1 and CDR2 (germline): SGHRS, YFSETQ. This CDR3 contains 15 residues.

This clonotype was found many times. J is TRBJ1-1 and V is TRBV19; D call uncertain. CDR1 LNHDA and CDR2 SQIVND come from the germline V gene (reference sequence). CDR3 length equals 14 residues. Deletions cut 1 base from V and 0 bases from J, with 6 bases between. The CDR3 loop reads CASSIGLLNTEAFF. The CDR3 coding sequence is TGTGCCAGTAGTATAGGACTGCTGAACACTGAAGCTTTCTTT.

There are many counts of this clonotype. The chain links TRBV10-3 to TRBJ2-2, with D unresolved. The V gene's germline CDR1 is ENHRY and CDR2 SYGVKD. The CDR3 contains 13 residues. The V end lost 6 bases, the J end lost 0 bases, and 5 bases lay between the germline ends. The CDR3 nucleotides are TGTGCCATCAGCGACACGAACACCGGGGAGCTGTTTTTT. Amino acids: CAISDTNTGELFF.

In its sample, this clonotype was seen many times. The genes are TRBV20-1 and TRBJ1-1; 7 nucleotides line up with TRBD1. The CDR3 has 15 residues. Germline CDR1 is DFQATT and CDR2 is SNEGSKA (reference sequence). V lost 5 bases to trimming and J lost 1 base; unmatched junction nucleotides: 10. This CDR3 reads CSASLRQGSNTEAFF. CDR3 bases: TGCAGTGCTTCCTTAAGACAGGGTTCGAACACTGAAGCTTTCTTT.

At least ten counts were recorded for this clonotype. The chain couples TRBV15 to TRBJ1-2, with TRBD1 matching 10 bases. Germline V gene sequence: CDR1 LNHNV, CDR2 YYDKDF (reference sequence). The V segment lost 3 bases and the J segment 3 bases; nucleotides outside the gene matches: 1. This CDR3 is 14 amino acids long. For the CDR3, the DNA is TGTGCCACCAGCAGGGACAGGGGGGACTATGGCTACACCTTC. Amino acids: CATSRDRGDYGYTF.

This clonotype was counted many times. The chain joins TRBV7-3 to TRBJ2-1; possibly TRBD1 for D (5 bases). V was trimmed by 5 bases and J by 0 bases, leaving 11 bases between them. This CDR3 contains 15 residues. CDR1 is SGHTA and CDR2 is FQGTGA in the germline V gene. CDR3: CASSATALSYNEQFF. The CDR3 DNA reads TGTGCCAGCAGCGCGACAGCTCTCTCCTACAATGAGCAGTTCTTC.

This clonotype was seen a few times. The chain uses TRBV15 and TRBJ2-7; 8 bases agree with TRBD2. J lost 5 bases, V lost 5 bases, and 14 bases had no gene match. The CDR3 extends over 16 amino acids. CDR1 and CDR2 from the germline V gene are LNHNV and YYDKDF (reference sequence). The CDR3 loop is CATSSGRSGREDEQYF. As DNA, the CDR3 is TGTGCCACCAGCTCCGGCCGTTCAGGGCGGGAGGACGAGCAGTACTTC.